A single sample is the source of the 20 T cell receptor beta chains below, sequenced in a study of OX40 agonist ivuxolimab in advanced cancers. Here immunoSEQ multiplex PCR was the method, and the copy in TCRdb shows in-frame clones only, minus some. The table includes around 140,000 clones, 75% to 95% detected once. Sequencing was performed on CD4+ or CD8+ T cells sorted from blood, taken in a trial of the OX40 agonist ivuxolimab. Source of these receptors: an adult with an advanced solid tumor such as melanoma, head and neck, liver or kidney cancer.

As concerns this clone: Other nucleotide sequences from this sample produce the same CDR3. The chain links TRBV4-2 to TRBJ1-2, with D possibly matching TRBD1 (6 bases). The CDR3 spans 18 residues. Germline V CDR1 and CDR2: LGHNA, YNFKEQ. Trimming took 0 bases from V and 6 from J, leaving 23 bases between them. The CDR3 nucleotides read TGTGCCAGCAGCCAAGAATCGGGGGGGCGGGGGCCAGTCGATGGCTACACCTTC. It codes for CASSQESGGRGPVDGYTF.

The chain recombines TRBV13 with TRBJ2-7, with 12 bases lining up with TRBD2. Germline CDR1 is PRHDT and CDR2 is FYEKMQ (reference sequence). J was trimmed by 1 base and V by 5 bases; bases with no gene match: 6. The CDR3 has 16 amino acids. DNA for the CDR3: TGTGCCAGCAGCGGCCGACTAGCGGGGGCATCCTACGAGCAGTACTTC. This gives the protein CASSGRLAGASYEQYF.

V is TRBV7-9 and J is TRBJ2-4, with 11 bases identical to TRBD1. Germline V gene data show CDR1 as SEHNR and CDR2 as FQNEAQ (reference sequence). Trimming cost V 8 bases and J 3 bases; bases outside gene matches: 6. The CDR3 totals 15 residues. This CDR3 reads CASSGQGADKNIQYF. In DNA form, the CDR3 reads TGTGCCAGCTCCGGACAGGGGGCGGACAAAAACATTCAGTACTTC.

This rearrangement joins TRBV7-9 to TRBJ2-5; 7 nucleotides match TRBD1. The V and J ends lost 5 bases and 5 bases, in that order; junction bases with no gene match: 11. The CDR3 loop spans 15 amino acids. Germline values: CDR1 SEHNR, CDR2 FQNEAQ (reference sequence). CDR3 sequence: CASSPRTGFGETQYF. CDR3 DNA: TGTGCCAGCAGCCCTAGGACAGGTTTTGGGGAGACCCAGTACTTC.

V is TRBV7-9 and J is TRBJ2-1; TRBD2 might be the D (6 bases). V was clipped by 5 bases and J by 0 bases, with 14 bases between them. There are 16 residues in the CDR3. Germline V gene lookup returns CDR1 SEHNR and CDR2 FQNEAQ (reference sequence). DNA for the CDR3: TGTGCCAGCAGCCGCCAGCTTAGCGGCTCCTACAATGAGCAGTTCTTC. Protein product: CASSRQLSGSYNEQFF.

CDR3 sequence (DNA): TGTGCCAGCAGGAGACCGGGACAGGGGAGTTCCGAGCAGTACTTC. Its translation: CASRRPGQGSSEQYF. This rearrangement joins TRBV27 to TRBJ2-7, with 10 positions matching TRBD1. V lost 6 bases and J lost 6; bases outside the gene matches: 11. Germline assignment: CDR1 MNHEY and CDR2 SMNVEV (reference sequence). The CDR3 is made up of 15 amino acids.

This chain joins TRBV5-1 and TRBJ1-1; no firm D call. This CDR3 has 12 amino acids. Per germline, CDR1 SGHRS and CDR2 YFSETQ. The V end was cut by 0 bases, the J end by 4 bases, with 4 bases between. The CDR3 coding sequence is TGCGCCAGCAGCTTGGAGGGCACTGAAGCTTTCTTT. Its translation is CASSLEGTEAFF.

The V gene is TRBV2, the J gene TRBJ2-3; D may be TRBD1 (6 bases). Germline V lookup: CDR1 SNHLY, CDR2 FYNNEI. The V end was cut by 4 bases, the J end by 4 bases, with 12 bases between. CDR3 length: 14 residues. In nucleotides, the CDR3 is TGTGCCAGCAGTGCGACAGGCAAGGCAGATACGCAGTATTTT. This gives the protein CASSATGKADTQYF.

This clone has a single count. This chain uses TRBV5-6 with TRBJ2-7; perhaps TRBD2 as D (6 bases). Germline CDR1 is SGHDT and CDR2 is YYEEEE. This CDR3 is 16 amino acids long. V lost 4 bases to trimming and J lost 0 bases, with 17 bases between them. The CDR3 DNA follows: TGTGCCAGCAGCCCCTCGGGGGTAATGGGCTCCTACGAGCAGTACTTC. Translating gives CASSPSGVMGSYEQYF.

V usage is TRBV20-1 and J usage is TRBJ2-3, with D hard to call. The CDR3 is 11 amino acids. CDR1 is DFQATT and CDR2 is SNEGSKA in the germline V gene (reference sequence). Between the trimmed V and J ends, which lost 7 bases and 1 base, there was a span of 6 bases. The CDR3 DNA reads as TGCAGTGTCGGGCGCACAGATACGCAGTATTTT. It specifies CSVGRTDTQYF.

The chain combines TRBV29-1 with TRBJ2-3; D remains ambiguous. Germline V gene lookup returns CDR1 SQVTM and CDR2 ANQGSEA. CDR3 size: 11 residues. The V and J ends lost 3 bases and 6 bases respectively, with 7 bases between them. CDR3 residues: CSVDHGDTQYF. Here the CDR3 DNA reads TGCAGCGTTGATCATGGTGATACGCAGTATTTT.

The chain carries TRBV28 and TRBJ1-5, with 8 bases aligning to TRBD1. The CDR3 is 14 amino acids. V trimming: 4 bases; J trimming: 6 bases; junction bases outside the gene matches: 5. Germline V CDR1 and CDR2: MDHEN, SYDVKM. This CDR3 reads CASSSTGGLQPQHF. In DNA, the CDR3 is TGTGCCAGCAGTTCAACAGGGGGTCTTCAGCCCCAGCATTTT.

The chain couples TRBV21-1 to TRBJ2-1. TRBV21-1 represents a pseudogene. The CDR3 covers 17 residues. The CDR3 reads CASSPMQGIRSYNEQFF. Written as DNA, the CDR3 is TGTGCCAGCAGCCCCATGCAAGGGATAAGGTCCTACAATGAGCAGTTCTTC.

The V and J genes are TRBV2 and TRBJ1-5; D is uncertain. Trimming stripped 4 bases from V and 5 bases from J, with 15 bases between. The CDR3 totals 15 residues. CDR1 and CDR2 from the germline V gene are SNHLY and FYNNEI. CDR3 bases: TGTGCCAGCAGTGTGCGGCCTGTGGGGTATCAGCCCCAGCATTTT. Protein product: CASSVRPVGYQPQHF.

The gene calls are TRBV29-1 and TRBJ2-2; tentatively, D is TRBD2 (5 bases). This CDR3 region has 16 residues. V was trimmed by 0 bases and J by 4 bases, leaving 15 bases between them. Per germline, CDR1 SQVTM and CDR2 ANQGSEA. CDR3 nucleotide sequence: TGCAGCGTTGAAGATAGGAGGTCTCGAGGCACCGGGGAGCTGTTTTTT. Protein: CSVEDRRSRGTGELFF.

The gene calls are TRBV5-4 and TRBJ2-1, with 9 bases identical to TRBD2. The CDR3 has 14 residues. After removal of 3 bases from V and 9 bases from J, the junction contained 7 bases not matched to a gene. Germline CDR1 reads SGHNT; CDR2 reads YYREEE (reference sequence). The CDR3 is CASSSGTSRAEQFF. CDR3 DNA sequence: TGTGCCAGCAGCTCCGGGACTAGCCGTGCTGAGCAGTTCTTC.

The count of this clone is one. This chain connects TRBV19 to TRBJ1-5; 8 bases line up with TRBD1. The CDR3 runs 15 residues. Germline V gene data show CDR1 as LNHDA and CDR2 as SQIVND (reference sequence). V trimming: 2 bases; J trimming: 2 bases; junction bases outside the gene matches: 2. CDR3 sequence (DNA): TGTGCCAGTAGTATAACAGGGGGAGGCAATCAGCCCCAGCATTTT. This sequence encodes CASSITGGGNQPQHF.

The rearrangement uses TRBV9 and TRBJ1-2; 7 bases match TRBD1. J was trimmed by 2 bases and V by 7 bases; bases with no gene match: 17. CDR1 is SGDLS, CDR2 YYNGEE, per germline. This CDR3 spans 17 amino acids. CDR3 residues: CASGAPNVKGANYGYTF. The CDR3 DNA reads as TGTGCCAGCGGGGCCCCGAATGTTAAGGGGGCAAACTATGGCTACACCTTC.

Note on this clone: Other nucleotide sequences in the sample specify the same CDR3. CDR3 amino acids: CASSYSAGGSYEQYF. The CDR3 DNA follows: TGTGCCAGCAGTTACTCGGCAGGGGGCAGCTACGAGCAGTACTTC. The rearrangement uses TRBV6-5 and TRBJ2-7; 8 bases agree with TRBD1. With V trimmed by 0 bases and J by 3 bases, 4 bases remained unmatched. Germline assignment: CDR1 MNHEY and CDR2 SVGAGI. CDR3 size: 15 residues.

J is TRBJ2-4 and V is TRBV7-3; the D is unclear. The CDR3 has 13 amino acids. Germline loops: CDR1 SGHTA, CDR2 FQGTGA. The germline V and J ends were trimmed by 2 bases and 0 bases, with 2 bases remaining between them. The CDR3 sequence is CASSLGAKNIQYF. The CDR3, as DNA: TGTGCCAGCAGCTTAGGAGCCAAAAACATTCAGTACTTC. The variable domain in full, completed from reference TRBV7-3 and TRBJ2-4, reads GAGVSQTPSNKVTEKGKYVELRCDPISGHTALYWYRQSLGQGPEFLIYFQGTGAADDSGLPNDRFFAVRPEGSVSTLKIQRTERGDSAVYLCASSLGAKNIQYFGAGTRLSVL.